This entry lists 13 T cell receptor beta chains sequenced from one sample in a study of vaccination effects on CD4 cells after COVID-19. Isolation of CD4+ T cells took place after 10 days of culture. The person had PCR-confirmed SARS-CoV-2 infection between March and December 2020. It was two doses of either the BNT162b2 or mRNA-1273 vaccine that participants received. Data came from immunoSEQ multiplex PCR; TCRdb stores just in-frame clones and leaves some out. The sample lists nearly 35,000 clones; about three quarters were seen once. For these receptors, no antigen is known. The specimen comprised CD4+ T cells from PBMCs cultured without peptide, sampled after COVID-19 vaccination. The receptors were gathered from a human donor who had a prior SARS-CoV-2 infection.

This chain uses TRBV15 with TRBJ2-5; D possibly corresponds to TRBD1 (5 bases). The CDR3 loop spans 15 amino acids. V gave up 0 bases and J gave up 6 bases, with 14 bases separating them. Germline CDR1 reads LNHNV; CDR2 reads YYDKDF (reference sequence). CDR3: CATSRDQAGPKTQYF. CDR3 nucleotides: TGTGCCACCAGCAGAGATCAGGCAGGGCCAAAGACCCAGTACTTC.

This clone has just one count. The chain uses TRBV15 and TRBJ2-2, with D possibly being TRBD1 or TRBD2 (7 bases each). This CDR3 contains 16 residues. Germline V gene lookup returns CDR1 LNHNV and CDR2 YYDKDF (reference sequence). The V and J ends lost 2 bases and 4 bases respectively, with 14 bases between them. The CDR3 DNA sequence: TGTGCCACCAGCAGACCGGGGGGACAGATCACCGGGGAGCTGTTTTTT. It codes for CATSRPGGQITGELFF.

The table lists this clone with a few counts. V is TRBV27 and J is TRBJ2-5; TRBD1 aligns across 10 bases. The CDR3 sequence is 14 residues long. Germline loops: CDR1 MNHEY, CDR2 SMNVEV (reference sequence). Unmatched junction bases numbered 6, after V lost 6 bases and J lost 5 bases. Here the CDR3 DNA reads TGTGCCAGCAGAGGACAGGGGGATTGGGAGACCCAGTACTTC. It translates to CASRGQGDWETQYF.

This chain joins TRBV9 and TRBJ1-4, with TRBD1 matching 7 bases. V was pared by 0 bases and J by 7 bases, with 6 bases of the junction left unmatched. Germline CDR1 is SGDLS and CDR2 is YYNGEE. This CDR3 is built from 15 residues. The CDR3 spells CASSVGGTAGEKLFF. CDR3 DNA: TGTGCCAGCAGCGTAGGAGGGACAGCTGGTGAAAAACTGTTTTTT.

This clone was counted a single time. The V call is TRBV5-1, the J call TRBJ2-7, with TRBD2 as a possible D gene (6 bases). With 3 bases removed from V and 6 bases from J, the gap between germline ends came to 19 bases. This CDR3 has 15 residues. CDR1 SGHRS and CDR2 YFSETQ come from the germline V gene. CDR3 residues: CASSSTGAAPSEQYF. The DNA for the CDR3 is TGCGCCAGCAGCTCCACGGGAGCGGCCCCCTCCGAGCAGTACTTC. The full variable domain, in which reference TRBV5-1 and TRBJ2-7 provide the parts outside the CDR3, is KAGVTQTPRYLIKTRGQQVTLSCSPISGHRSVSWYQQTPGQGLQFLFEYFSETQRNKGNFPGRFSGRQFSNSRSEMNVSTLELGDSALYLCASSSTGAAPSEQYFGPGTRLTVT.

The chain has TRBV29-1 and TRBJ2-7; the D gene is possibly TRBD2 (6 bases). CDR1 and CDR2 (germline): SQVTM, ANQGSEA. The CDR3 runs 12 residues. V shed 7 bases and J shed 4 bases, with 14 bases lying between them. As DNA, the CDR3 is TGCAGCGCCGGGACTGAGTCTTACGAGCAGTACTTC. This codes for CSAGTESYEQYF.

V is TRBV7-9 and J is TRBJ2-7; 7 bases agree with TRBD1. CDR1 is SEHNR, CDR2 FQNEAQ, per germline (reference sequence). V shed 4 bases, J shed 4 bases, and the junction held 13 bases outside the gene matches. The CDR3 sequence is 16 residues long. In DNA, the CDR3 is TGTGCCAGCAGCTCGCCCCCGGGACAGCTGAAGTACGAGCAGTACTTC. Translated, it gives CASSSPPGQLKYEQYF.

This chain links TRBV10-3 with TRBJ1-4; tentative D call: TRBD1 (6 bases). This CDR3 is 16 amino acids long. Germline lookup yields CDR1 ENHRY and CDR2 SYGVKD. V was shortened by 0 bases and J by 6 bases, with 14 bases between the two germline ends. In DNA, the CDR3 is TGTGCCATCAGTGAGTCGCGAACAGGGAAGGATGAAAAACTGTTTTTT. Its protein is CAISESRTGKDEKLFF.

The chain has TRBV15 and TRBJ1-1; 7 nucleotides line up with TRBD1. Trimming cost V 0 bases and J 6 bases; bases outside gene matches: 7. The CDR3 has 15 amino acids. Germline-derived CDR1 and CDR2 are LNHNV and YYDKDF (reference sequence). CDR3 nucleotide sequence: TGTGCCACCAGCAGAGATCTGGGGGGACAGTCTGAAGCTTTCTTT. This encodes CATSRDLGGQSEAFF.

The chain has TRBV5-1 and TRBJ1-1, with a tentative D call TRBD1 (6 bases). Germline-derived CDR1 and CDR2 are SGHRS and YFSETQ. V was trimmed by 2 bases and J by 8 bases, leaving 16 bases between them. The CDR3 contains 14 residues. The CDR3 loop is CASSFQGSPGEAFF. CDR3 nucleotide sequence: TGCGCCAGCAGCTTCCAGGGGTCGCCGGGGGAAGCTTTCTTT.

The rearrangement uses TRBV11-2 and TRBJ2-4; D is perhaps TRBD1 or TRBD2 (6 bases each). Germline V gene lookup returns CDR1 SGHAT and CDR2 FQNNGV. This CDR3 region has 16 residues. The ends were cut back, 0 bases at V and 1 base at J, with 10 bases in the middle. CDR3: CASSLDPGAAKNIQYF. CDR3 DNA: TGTGCCAGCAGCTTAGATCCGGGGGCGGCCAAAAACATTCAGTACTTC.

The V gene is TRBV15, the J gene TRBJ1-4, with D possibly being TRBD1 (6 bases). Germline lookup yields CDR1 LNHNV and CDR2 YYDKDF (reference sequence). This CDR3 has 17 amino acids. Trimming pared 3 bases from V and 4 bases from J, leaving 18 bases between. The CDR3 nucleotides read TGTGCCACCAGCAGCCTCTTAGATACAGGGTTTAATGAAAAACTGTTTTTT. Protein product: CATSSLLDTGFNEKLFF.

There are a few counts of this clone. The rearrangement uses TRBV5-8 and TRBJ2-2; no reliable D call. CDR1 and CDR2 (germline): SGHTS, YDEGEE. The V and J ends lost 2 bases and 0 bases respectively, with 11 bases between them. The CDR3 contains 16 residues. This CDR3 is CASSFWTVSNTGELFF. The DNA for the CDR3 is TGTGCCAGCAGCTTTTGGACGGTTTCGAACACCGGGGAGCTGTTTTTT.